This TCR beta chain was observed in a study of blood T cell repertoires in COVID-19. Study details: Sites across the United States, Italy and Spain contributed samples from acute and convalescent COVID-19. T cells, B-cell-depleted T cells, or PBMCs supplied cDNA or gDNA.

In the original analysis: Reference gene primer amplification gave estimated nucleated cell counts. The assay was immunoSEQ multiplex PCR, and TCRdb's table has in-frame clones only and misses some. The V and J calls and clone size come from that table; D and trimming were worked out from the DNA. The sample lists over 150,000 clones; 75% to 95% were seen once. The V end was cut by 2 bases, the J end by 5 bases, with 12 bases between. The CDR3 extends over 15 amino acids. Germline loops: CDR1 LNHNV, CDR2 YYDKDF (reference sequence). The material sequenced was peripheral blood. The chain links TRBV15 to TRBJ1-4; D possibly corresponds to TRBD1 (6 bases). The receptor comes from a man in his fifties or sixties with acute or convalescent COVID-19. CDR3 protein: CATSRSPGGNEKLFF. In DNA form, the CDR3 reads TGTGCCACCAGCAGATCCCCTGGGGGCAATGAAAAACTGTTTTTT.